Listed below are T cell receptor beta chains from one sample, sequenced in a study of blood T cell repertoires in COVID-19. Profiled with immunoSEQ multiplex PCR; TCRdb holds only in-frame clones, not every one. The sample includes approximately 300,000 clones, roughly 90% of them seen just once. The specimen sequenced was PBMCs or T cells enriched from blood (not recorded which). The receptors originated from a man aged 60-69 years who had recovered from COVID-19. CDR3s leave out the opening cysteine and the closing phenylalanine or tryptophan. Clone size is stated in some rows and not others, as once, few, many or a class when expanded.

V gene: TRBV25-1
clone size: -
CDR3 length: 12
J gene: TRBJ2-5
CDR3 protein: ASSEYRGLETQY

V gene: TRBV19
clone size: few
CDR3 length: 13
J gene: TRBJ1-2
CDR3 protein: ASSISGRPNYGYT

V gene: TRBV7-9
clone size: once
CDR3 length: 12
J gene: TRBJ1-1
CDR3 protein: ASKAGAGGTEAF

V gene: TRBV3-1/TRBV3-2
clone size: -
CDR3 length: 15
J gene: TRBJ2-1
CDR3 protein: ASSQYGTSGRNNEQF

V gene: TRBV7-3
clone size: -
CDR3 length: 13
J gene: TRBJ2-7
CDR3 protein: ASSLGTSGIYEQY

V gene: TRBV7-3
clone size: -
CDR3 length: 14
J gene: TRBJ2-1
CDR3 protein: ASSPKTGVSYNEQF

V gene: TRBV27
clone size: few
CDR3 length: 12
J gene: TRBJ1-3
CDR3 protein: ASGPGVVGNTIY

V gene: TRBV14
clone size: few
CDR3 length: 12
J gene: TRBJ2-7
CDR3 protein: ASSQTGTSYEQY

V gene: TRBV7-8
clone size: -
CDR3 length: 11
J gene: TRBJ1-2
CDR3 protein: ASSRGPENSYT

V gene: TRBV11-3
clone size: -
CDR3 length: 12
J gene: TRBJ2-1
CDR3 protein: ASSPEPGLGEQF

V gene: TRBV30
clone size: -
CDR3 length: 9
J gene: TRBJ1-1
CDR3 protein: AWSRGTEAF

V gene: TRBV2
clone size: -
CDR3 length: 14
J gene: TRBJ2-1
CDR3 protein: ASTAQSGDSYNEQF

V gene: TRBV27
clone size: -
CDR3 length: 11
J gene: TRBJ2-7
CDR3 protein: ASSLYKTYEQY

V gene: TRBV19
clone size: once
CDR3 length: 13
J gene: TRBJ2-1
CDR3 protein: ASIGGQGLNNEQF

V gene: TRBV24-1
clone size: -
CDR3 length: 13
J gene: TRBJ1-5
CDR3 protein: ATSDSQGFGQPQH

V gene: TRBV18
clone size: -
CDR3 length: 13
J gene: TRBJ2-1
CDR3 protein: ASSPTSGRADEQF

V gene: TRBV7-9
clone size: few
CDR3 length: 12
J gene: TRBJ2-7
CDR3 protein: ASSGGQSSYEQY

V gene: TRBV7-9
clone size: once
CDR3 length: 12
J gene: TRBJ1-4
CDR3 protein: ASSRQSPAEKLF

V gene: TRBV2
clone size: -
CDR3 length: 12
J gene: TRBJ1-1
CDR3 protein: ASSGLIMGTEAF

V gene: TRBV27
clone size: -
CDR3 length: 13
J gene: TRBJ2-7
CDR3 protein: ASSFLTAQSYEQY

V gene: TRBV5-1
clone size: once
CDR3 length: 13
J gene: TRBJ2-3
CDR3 protein: ASSFIAESTDTQY

V gene: TRBV11-2
clone size: -
CDR3 length: 14
J gene: TRBJ2-3
CDR3 protein: ASRRWTGTLTDTQY

V gene: TRBV4-1
clone size: -
CDR3 length: 13
J gene: TRBJ2-7
CDR3 protein: ASSQVSSGGYEQY

V gene: TRBV9
clone size: -
CDR3 length: 13
J gene: TRBJ2-1
CDR3 protein: ASSPGTSAYNEQF

V gene: TRBV7-9
clone size: -
CDR3 length: 12
J gene: TRBJ2-3
CDR3 protein: ASSLGGTGDTQY

V gene: TRBV7-9
clone size: -
CDR3 length: 14
J gene: TRBJ2-5
CDR3 protein: ASSFTGRARLETQY

V gene: TRBV5-1
clone size: -
CDR3 length: 14
J gene: TRBJ2-5
CDR3 protein: ASSSRLAGAQETQY

V gene: TRBV28
clone size: -
CDR3 length: 14
J gene: TRBJ1-3
CDR3 protein: ASSLGGLGSGNTIY

V gene: TRBV28
clone size: -
CDR3 length: 13
J gene: TRBJ1-1
CDR3 protein: ASSWASGRKHKAF

V gene: TRBV19
clone size: -
CDR3 length: 14
J gene: TRBJ2-2
CDR3 protein: ASSITGDRGTGELF

V gene: TRBV19
clone size: few
CDR3 length: 17
J gene: TRBJ1-4
CDR3 protein: ASSIWRRNRARVNEKLF

V gene: TRBV5-8
clone size: -
CDR3 length: 12
J gene: TRBJ2-7
CDR3 protein: ASSLGTGAYEQY

V gene: TRBV6-5
clone size: -
CDR3 length: 11
J gene: TRBJ1-2
CDR3 protein: ASSDRLLKSYT

V gene: TRBV6-5
clone size: -
CDR3 length: 13
J gene: TRBJ2-7
CDR3 protein: ASRQGLAGELEQY

V gene: TRBV5-4
clone size: -
CDR3 length: 13
J gene: TRBJ2-2
CDR3 protein: ASSVGTANTGELF

V gene: TRBV6-1
clone size: -
CDR3 length: 13
J gene: TRBJ2-1
CDR3 protein: ASSEGGRVYNEQF

V gene: TRBV6-2/TRBV6-3
clone size: -
CDR3 length: 14
J gene: TRBJ2-4
CDR3 protein: ASSTRGEGAKNIQY

V gene: TRBV28
clone size: -
CDR3 length: 14
J gene: TRBJ2-7
CDR3 protein: ASSPAGTGARNEQY

V gene: TRBV18
clone size: -
CDR3 length: 11
J gene: TRBJ1-5
CDR3 protein: ASSPGTVKPQH

V gene: TRBV6-6
clone size: -
CDR3 length: 12
J gene: TRBJ1-5
CDR3 protein: ASRPQGANQPQH

V gene: TRBV19
clone size: once
CDR3 length: 12
J gene: TRBJ1-3
CDR3 protein: ASTTRATGNTIY

V gene: TRBV9
clone size: once
CDR3 length: 13
J gene: TRBJ2-7
CDR3 protein: ASSVGDRGTYEQY

V gene: TRBV5-1
clone size: -
CDR3 length: 12
J gene: TRBJ2-1
CDR3 protein: ASSLDGTSPEQF

V gene: TRBV5-4
clone size: -
CDR3 length: 14
J gene: TRBJ2-7
CDR3 protein: ASSLREGGGLNEQY

V gene: TRBV5-4
clone size: -
CDR3 length: 14
J gene: TRBJ2-1
CDR3 protein: ASSLSAEVSLNEQF

V gene: TRBV6-5
clone size: -
CDR3 length: 13
J gene: TRBJ1-6
CDR3 protein: ASTDDRGYNSPLH

V gene: TRBV5-4
clone size: -
CDR3 length: 12
J gene: TRBJ1-5
CDR3 protein: ASSPGTGNQPQH

V gene: TRBV4-3
clone size: -
CDR3 length: 18
J gene: TRBJ2-4
CDR3 protein: ASSQDVTSGRSRAKNIQY

V gene: TRBV30
clone size: few
CDR3 length: 10
J gene: TRBJ2-1
CDR3 protein: AWSPTSYEQF

V gene: TRBV7-9
clone size: -
CDR3 length: 13
J gene: TRBJ1-4
CDR3 protein: ASSKAQGVGEKLF

V gene: TRBV28
clone size: -
CDR3 length: 9
J gene: TRBJ2-7
CDR3 protein: ASSLHYEQY

V gene: TRBV6-5
clone size: -
CDR3 length: 13
J gene: TRBJ1-1
CDR3 protein: ASSYIRQGGTEAF

V gene: TRBV9
clone size: -
CDR3 length: 12
J gene: TRBJ2-5
CDR3 protein: ASSARGGQETQY